A single sample gave rise to the 24 T cell receptor beta chains below, sequenced in a study of blood T cell repertoires in COVID-19. Data came from immunoSEQ multiplex PCR; TCRdb stores just in-frame clones and leaves some out. Of fewer than 70,000 clones in the sample, about 85% were seen once. Sequencing used peripheral blood. These receptors originate from a woman aged 70 to 79 with active COVID-19.

The V and J genes are TRBV7-8 and TRBJ1-4; D unresolved. V lost 5 bases and J 2 bases, leaving 9 bases between the germline ends. CDR3 length: 14 amino acids. The germline CDR1 and CDR2 sequences are SGHVS and FQNEAQ. CDR3: CASSPTETNEKLFF. The CDR3 bases are TGTGCCAGCAGCCCGACTGAGACTAATGAAAAACTGTTTTTT.

V gene TRBV13 combines with J gene TRBJ1-5, with TRBD1 matching over 8 bases. Germline V lookup: CDR1 PRHDT, CDR2 FYEKMQ (reference sequence). Germline trimming cut 4 bases from V and 0 bases from J; bases unmatched to any gene: 11. There are 18 residues in the CDR3. The CDR3 nucleotides read TGTGCCAGCAGCTCTCAATACGGGACAGGAGATAGCAATCAGCCCCAGCATTTT. As protein: CASSSQYGTGDSNQPQHF.

The gene calls are TRBV28 and TRBJ1-5, with D unresolved. Trimming took off 5 bases at V and 2 bases at J, with 13 bases between the two ends. CDR1 is MDHEN and CDR2 is SYDVKM in the germline V gene. The CDR3 contains 15 residues. CDR3 region: CASSRLIEGNQPQHF. In nucleotides, the CDR3 is TGTGCCAGCAGTCGACTCATTGAGGGCAATCAGCCCCAGCATTTT.

The V call is TRBV6-5, the J call TRBJ2-7; perhaps TRBD2 as D (5 bases). Germline lookup yields CDR1 MNHEY and CDR2 SVGAGI. V lost 2 bases and J lost 4, with 12 bases in between. CDR3 length equals 14 residues. Here the CDR3 DNA reads TGTGCCAGCAGTTACCTATCGGGAAGGTACGAGCAGTACTTC. It is translated as CASSYLSGRYEQYF.

The chain has TRBV9 and TRBJ2-7; 7 nucleotides align to TRBD1. Germline V gives CDR1 SGDLS, CDR2 YYNGEE. Trimming removed 2 bases from V and 0 bases from J; junction bases left unmatched: 5. The CDR3 loop spans 15 amino acids. Here the CDR3 reads CASSVGQASSYEQYF. DNA of the CDR3: TGTGCCAGCAGCGTTGGACAGGCAAGCTCCTACGAGCAGTACTTC.

The gene calls are TRBV7-9 and TRBJ1-2; 9 bases match TRBD1. The CDR3 covers 13 residues. Germline V gene data show CDR1 as SEHNR and CDR2 as FQNEAQ (reference sequence). With 6 bases clipped from V and 2 bases from J, the junction kept 1 base outside the gene matches. DNA for the CDR3: TGTGCCAGCAGTACAGGGGGCAACTATGGCTACACCTTC. It is translated as CASSTGGNYGYTF.

This clone was detected once. V and J are TRBV28 and TRBJ2-2, with 7 bases lining up with TRBD2. V lost 4 bases and J lost 2; bases outside the gene matches: 13. The CDR3 is made up of 18 amino acids. Looked up from germline, CDR1 is MDHEN and CDR2 is SYDVKM. The CDR3 sequence is CASSSTPWGRDNTGELFF. The DNA of the CDR3 is TGTGCCAGCAGTTCCACCCCTTGGGGGAGGGATAACACCGGGGAGCTGTTTTTT.

This chain connects TRBV10-2 to TRBJ1-2; 11 positions agree with TRBD1. This CDR3 has 16 residues. Germline CDR1 and CDR2: WSHSY and SAAADI. Trimming removed 3 bases from V and 7 bases from J; junction bases left unmatched: 10. In nucleotides, the CDR3 is TGCGCCAGCAGTGAACTCCTCGGACAGGGGGCGCGTGGCTACACCTTC. Its protein product is CASSELLGQGARGYTF.

This clone was counted a single time. The V call is TRBV28, the J call TRBJ1-4; D is unresolved. Germline CDR1 reads MDHEN; CDR2 reads SYDVKM. Trimming cost V 2 bases and J 5 bases, with 9 bases left between them. This CDR3 spans 14 amino acids. CDR3 sequence (DNA): TGTGCCAGCAGTTTAGGGCAGTCGAATGAAAAACTGTTTTTT. Translated, it gives CASSLGQSNEKLFF.

Only a few counts were recorded for this clone. CDR3 sequence reads: CASSGQGSWEKLFF. The DNA of the CDR3 is TGTGCCAGCAGTGGACAGGGCTCGTGGGAAAAACTGTTTTTT. The V and J genes are TRBV2 and TRBJ1-4, with 7 bases lining up with TRBD1. Germline lookup yields CDR1 SNHLY and CDR2 FYNNEI. J was trimmed by 8 bases and V by 4 bases; bases with no gene match: 7. The CDR3 loop spans 14 amino acids. Full variable domain (remainder filled in from reference TRBV2 and TRBJ1-4): EPEVTQTPSHQVTQMGQEVILRCVPISNHLYFYWYRQILGQKVEFLVSFYNNEISEKSEIFDDQFSVERPDGSNFTLKIRSTKLEDSAMYFCASSGQGSWEKLFFGSGTQLSVL.

The chain carries TRBV7-7 and TRBJ2-3; 7 bases fit TRBD1. CDR1 SSHAT and CDR2 FNYEAQ come from the germline V gene (reference sequence). The CDR3 is 15 residues long. The V gene end was trimmed by 5 bases and the J gene end by 0 bases; junction bases not matched to a gene: 5. CDR3: CASSPRDSSTDTQYF. The CDR3 DNA follows: TGTGCCAGCAGCCCCCGGGACAGTAGCACAGATACGCAGTATTTT. The variable domain in full, with the rest retrieved from reference TRBV7-7 and TRBJ2-3, is GAGVSQSPRYKVTKRGQDVTLRCDPISSHATLYWYQQALGQGPEFLTYFNYEAQPDKSGLPSDRFSAERPEGSISTLTIQRTEQRDSAMYRCASSPRDSSTDTQYFGPGTRLTVL.

The chain employs TRBV5-1 and TRBJ1-6; D call uncertain. The CDR3 is 14 residues long. The ends were cut back, 0 bases at V and 4 bases at J, with 5 bases in the middle. Germline CDR1 SGHRS, CDR2 YFSETQ. The DNA of the CDR3 is TGCGCCAGCAGCTTGGATAATTATAATTCACCCCTCCACTTT. Translated: CASSLDNYNSPLHF. Together with reference TRBV5-1 and TRBJ1-6, the CDR3 gives the full variable domain: KAGVTQTPRYLIKTRGQQVTLSCSPISGHRSVSWYQQTPGQGLQFLFEYFSETQRNKGNFPGRFSGRQFSNSRSEMNVSTLELGDSALYLCASSLDNYNSPLHFGNGTRLTVT.

This clone has a handful of counts. V is TRBV27 and J is TRBJ2-7; TRBD1 aligns across 10 bases. With 11 bases clipped from V and 2 bases from J, the junction kept 3 bases outside the gene matches. The CDR3 consists of 12 residues. The germline CDR1 and CDR2 sequences are MNHEY and SMNVEV (reference sequence). DNA for the CDR3: TGTGCCGCCGGACAGGGGGCCTACGAGCAGTACTTC. This gives the protein CAAGQGAYEQYF.

This clone was found a few times. This chain links TRBV19 with TRBJ2-5, with D tentatively TRBD1 (6 bases). The germline V and J ends were trimmed by 7 bases and 5 bases, with 14 bases remaining between them. This CDR3 spans 13 amino acids. Per germline, CDR1 LNHDA and CDR2 SQIVND (reference sequence). The CDR3, as DNA: TGTGCCAGTACACAAACAGGGTCCGAGACCCAGTACTTC. Translation gives CASTQTGSETQYF.

The gene calls are TRBV5-1 and TRBJ1-2; 9 positions match TRBD1. The length of the CDR3 is 16 residues. The ends lost 4 bases at V and 2 bases at J; junction bases unmatched: 9. Germline lookup yields CDR1 SGHRS and CDR2 YFSETQ. CDR3 protein: CASSAIGTGLNYGYTF. In DNA form, the CDR3 reads TGCGCCAGCAGCGCAATCGGGACAGGGTTGAACTATGGCTACACCTTC. The complete variable domain, with remaining parts taken from reference TRBV5-1 and TRBJ1-2, reads KAGVTQTPRYLIKTRGQQVTLSCSPISGHRSVSWYQQTPGQGLQFLFEYFSETQRNKGNFPGRFSGRQFSNSRSEMNVSTLELGDSALYLCASSAIGTGLNYGYTFGSGTRLTVV.

The chain employs TRBV6-6 and TRBJ2-5; D may be TRBD2 (6 bases). Germline loops: CDR1 MNHNY, CDR2 SVGAGI (reference sequence). Between the trimmed V and J ends, which lost 5 bases and 2 bases, there was a span of 15 bases. There are 15 residues in the CDR3. CDR3 loop: CASSTGTYPQETQYF. CDR3 DNA: TGTGCCAGCAGTACGGGGACTTATCCTCAAGAGACCCAGTACTTC.

The chain carries TRBV2 and TRBJ2-7, with D possibly matching TRBD1 (7 bases). From germline, CDR1 is SNHLY and CDR2 FYNNEI. This CDR3 spans 16 amino acids. Between the trimmed V and J ends, which lost 7 bases and 2 bases, there was a span of 21 bases. The CDR3 coding sequence is TGTGCCAGCATGAGACAGGGCCCTAGCGATCCCTACGAGCAGTACTTC. The encoded protein is CASMRQGPSDPYEQYF.

V and J are TRBV6-5 and TRBJ2-2, with 7 bases aligning to TRBD2. Germline CDR1 is MNHEY and CDR2 is SVGAGI. The CDR3 is 14 residues long. V lost 7 bases and J lost 8; bases outside the gene matches: 10. This CDR3 reads CASTFRGSSGELFF. The CDR3 nucleotides read TGTGCCAGCACGTTTCGCGGGAGTTCGGGGGAGCTGTTTTTT.

V usage is TRBV19 and J usage is TRBJ2-1; 14 bases are shared with TRBD2. This CDR3 region has 17 residues. With V trimmed by 3 bases and J by 6 bases, 7 bases remained unmatched. CDR1 LNHDA and CDR2 SQIVND come from the germline V gene (reference sequence). The CDR3 reads CASSILGLAGAINEQFF. CDR3 DNA: TGTGCCAGTAGTATTCTGGGACTAGCGGGAGCGATCAATGAGCAGTTCTTC.

The chain recombines TRBV7-3 with TRBJ2-7; a weak D match, TRBD2 (5 bases). This CDR3 contains 15 residues. V was cut by 5 bases and J by 4 bases, with 18 bases left in between. Germline V lookup: CDR1 SGHTA, CDR2 FQGTGA. The CDR3, as DNA: TGTGCCAGCAGCCCCGGGGAGCGCGCTGGGTACGAGCAGTACTTC. Amino acids: CASSPGERAGYEQYF.

The chain uses TRBV7-9 and TRBJ2-2; D may be TRBD2 (6 bases). CDR1 and CDR2 from the germline V gene are SEHNR and FQNEAQ (reference sequence). This CDR3 is built from 15 residues. Trimming removed 3 bases at V and 4 bases at J, with 12 bases between. CDR3 region: CASSFGSGVTGELFF. For the CDR3, the DNA is TGTGCCAGCAGCTTCGGGAGTGGGGTCACCGGGGAGCTGTTTTTT.

The rearrangement links TRBV5-1 to TRBJ2-1; 7 positions agree with TRBD1. The germline gives CDR1 SGHRS, CDR2 YFSETQ. V was pared by 4 bases and J by 7 bases, with 2 bases of the junction left unmatched. CDR3 size: 12 residues. In nucleotides, the CDR3 is TGCGCCAGCAGCCACAGGGGAAATGAGCAGTTCTTC. Protein: CASSHRGNEQFF.

V gene TRBV27 combines with J gene TRBJ2-2, with 10 bases that match TRBD1. Germline CDR1 and CDR2: MNHEY and SMNVEV (reference sequence). CDR3 size: 15 residues. V was clipped by 5 bases and J by 5 bases; unmatched bases: 5. The CDR3 DNA reads as TGTGCCAGCAGTCCCCGGACAGGGGGAACCGGGGAGCTGTTTTTT. It specifies CASSPRTGGTGELFF.

The rearrangement joins TRBV14 to TRBJ2-3; maybe TRBD1 (6 bases). The CDR3 is 17 residues long. The V gene lost 4 bases and the J gene lost 9 bases, with 26 bases spanning the gap. CDR1 and CDR2 from the germline V gene are SGHDN and FVKESK. For the CDR3, the DNA is TGTGCCAGCAGCCTAAACGTGGGCAGGGGAAAATATGGGACGCAGTATTTT. Translated: CASSLNVGRGKYGTQYF.